This T cell receptor beta chain was observed in a study of blood T cell repertoires in COVID-19. Whole-study context: Researchers got acute and convalescent COVID-19 samples from the United States, Italy and Spain. T cells, B-cell-depleted T cells, or PBMCs provided the cDNA or gDNA that served as material.

Assay used: immunoSEQ multiplex PCR; TCRdb lists only in-frame clones, some missing. Of about 270,000 clones in the sample, over 80% are singletons; the top ten hold roughly 3.9%. Categorization into cohorts depended on clinical history that participants reported. Trimming left V 0 bases short and J 4 bases short, with 10 bases between. The germline V gene has CDR1 LGHDT and CDR2 YNNKEL (reference sequence). The CDR3 runs to 15 residues. This clonotype was obtained from a woman aged 25 to 39 with acute COVID-19. This chain connects TRBV3-1 (or the pseudogene TRBV3-2) to TRBJ2-1; a possible D gene is TRBD2 (7 bases). The sequencing sample was made of PBMCs or T cells enriched from blood (not recorded which). The CDR3 here is CASSQEGGLYNEQFF. For the CDR3, the DNA is TGTGCCAGCAGCCAAGAGGGGGGGCTTTACAATGAGCAGTTCTTC.